This T cell receptor beta chain derives from a study of T cell clonality in common variable immunodeficiency. This clone came up many times. Its antigen is unidentified. Read data end 3 residues before the CDR3 end; the end is taken from the germline J gene. Study-wide points: Links between repertoire features and CVID complications were heterogeneity-limited.

This CDR3 spans 15 amino acids. With 2 bases clipped from V and 0 bases from J, the junction kept 3 bases outside the gene matches. Germline V CDR1 and CDR2: MDHEN, SYDVKM. The table came from immunoSEQ multiplex PCR; TCRdb's copy has only in-frame clones and leaves some out. The record shows 40,000 to 45,000 clones for this sample, with no singletons present. This chain joins TRBV28 and TRBJ2-7, with TRBD1 matching 8 bases. Input material: peripheral blood mononuclear cells. This receptor was obtained from a person aged 18-69 years in good health. The DNA read from the CDR3 is TGTGCCAGCAGTTTAGGACAGGGCCTCTCCTACGAG. Protein: CASSLGQGLSYE. From start to end, the CDR3 is CASSLGQGLSYEQYF.